Presented here are 16 T cell receptor beta chains from one specimen sequenced in a study of T cells in localized non-small cell lung cancer. Method: immunoSEQ multiplex PCR; TCRdb's copy keeps in-frame clones and lacks some. Of approximately 67,000 clones in the sample, approximately 85% are singletons; the top ten hold approximately 15%. Sequenced here: peripheral blood, sampled before any cancer treatment. The receptors originated from a female donor at least 60 years old with stage I lung adenocarcinoma.

The genes are TRBV6-5 and TRBJ1-6; D gene uncertain. The CDR3 loop spans 14 amino acids. V was trimmed by 8 bases and J by 0 bases, leaving 8 bases between them. Germline CDR1 MNHEY, CDR2 SVGAGI. CDR3 bases: TGTGCCAGCGCCGTAAGCTCCTATAATTCACCCCTCCACTTT. The encoded protein is CASAVSSYNSPLHF.

The J gene is TRBJ1-5, the V gene TRBV27; weak D call: TRBD1 (5 bases). The CDR3 consists of 13 residues. With 5 bases removed from V and 7 bases from J, the gap between germline ends came to 12 bases. CDR1 and CDR2 from the germline V gene are MNHEY and SMNVEV (reference sequence). The CDR3 spells CASSARQLQPQHF. The CDR3 nucleotides are TGTGCCAGCAGTGCTCGACAGCTACAGCCCCAGCATTTT.

This clone was recorded once. The chain uses TRBV6-5 and TRBJ2-1; D is possibly TRBD2 (6 bases). CDR3 length: 15 amino acids. Trimming stripped 5 bases from V and 7 bases from J, with 18 bases between. Germline V gene sequence: CDR1 MNHEY, CDR2 SVGAGI. CDR3 sequence reads: CASSTGDLVRNEQFF. In DNA form, the CDR3 reads TGTGCCAGCAGTACGGGAGATTTGGTCAGGAATGAGCAGTTCTTC.

This clone has only a few counts. The chain combines TRBV2 with TRBJ2-1, with TRBD2 matching 13 bases. V lost 6 bases and J lost 10; bases outside the gene matches: 9. This CDR3 contains 15 residues. Per the germline V gene, CDR1 is SNHLY and CDR2 is FYNNEI. The CDR3 bases are TGTGCCAGCAGATATCGACTAGCGGGGGGAGACGAGCAGTTCTTC. This gives the protein CASRYRLAGGDEQFF.

This clone showed up just a few times. The chain joins TRBV4-1 to TRBJ2-5; 7 positions agree with TRBD2. Germline CDR1 MGHRA, CDR2 YSYEKL. The CDR3 is made up of 14 amino acids. V trimming: 1 base; J trimming: 4 bases; junction bases outside the gene matches: 3. For the CDR3, the DNA is TGCGCCAGCAGCCAAGGGAGGGAGGGAGAGACCCAGTACTTC. Translated, it gives CASSQGREGETQYF.

V is TRBV5-6 and J is TRBJ2-5, with D possibly TRBD1 on 5 matching bases. This CDR3 is built from 15 residues. Germline CDR1 reads SGHDT; CDR2 reads YYEEEE. Trimming removed 4 bases from V and 3 bases from J, with 16 bases in between. CDR3 DNA sequence: TGTGCCAGCAGCCCTCAGGGCCGGGCGGAAGAGACCCAGTACTTC. Its protein product is CASSPQGRAEETQYF. Looking up the rest from reference TRBV5-6 and TRBJ2-5 gives the full variable domain: DAGVTQSPTHLIKTRGQQVTLRCSPKSGHDTVSWYQQALGQGPQFIFQYYEEEERQRGNFPDRFSGHQFPNYSSELNVNALLLGDSALYLCASSPQGRAEETQYFGPGTRLLVL.

The chain links TRBV18 to TRBJ1-3, with TRBD1 matching over 7 bases. This CDR3 is 18 amino acids long. Trimming took 2 bases from V and 5 from J; bases not matched to a gene: 15. CDR1 is KGHSH and CDR2 is LQKENI in the germline V gene. CDR3 in amino acids: CASSPFLGAQGIRNTIYF. DNA for the CDR3: TGTGCCAGCTCACCATTCTTGGGCGCACAGGGGATTCGAAACACCATATATTTT.

The chain recombines TRBV29-1 with TRBJ2-1; no clear D gene. This CDR3 comprises 11 residues. Germline loops: CDR1 SQVTM, CDR2 ANQGSEA. The CDR3 loop reads CRAWMNNEQFF. The CDR3 DNA sequence: TGCAGGGCATGGATGAACAATGAGCAGTTCTTC.

The chain uses TRBV4-2 and TRBJ2-1; 11 bases are shared with TRBD2. The V gene's germline CDR1 is LGHNA and CDR2 YNFKEQ. CDR3 length: 18 amino acids. V trimming: 1 base; J trimming: 4 bases; junction bases outside the gene matches: 9. CDR3 sequence: CASSQGVTSGGLYNEQFF. CDR3 bases: TGTGCCAGCAGCCAAGGAGTCACTAGCGGGGGCCTATACAATGAGCAGTTCTTC.

The rearrangement uses TRBV30 and TRBJ2-7; weak D call: TRBD2 (6 bases). The CDR3 is made up of 15 amino acids. Deletions cut 0 bases from V and 6 bases from J, with 18 bases between. Germline-derived CDR1 and CDR2 are GTSNPN and SVGIG (reference sequence). Written as DNA, the CDR3 is TGTGCCTGGAGTGTACCGGGACTCACCTCGGGCGAGCAGTACTTC. Protein: CAWSVPGLTSGEQYF.

The V and J genes are TRBV11-2 and TRBJ1-2; maybe TRBD1 (6 bases). Deletions cut 5 bases from V and 5 bases from J, with 21 bases between. Germline V gene lookup returns CDR1 SGHAT and CDR2 FQNNGV. This CDR3 comprises 16 residues. The CDR3, as DNA: TGTGCCAGCAGCCATCGACAGGATAGTGATCGGTATGGCTACACCTTC. Translation gives CASSHRQDSDRYGYTF.

The chain links TRBV7-2 to TRBJ1-4, with D unresolved. The V gene lost 4 bases and the J gene lost 8 bases, with 11 bases spanning the gap. The CDR3 is made up of 13 amino acids. Germline V CDR1 and CDR2: SGHTA, FQGNSA. CDR3 DNA: TGTGCCAGCAGCTCCCGAATTTGGGAAAAACTGTTTTTT. The encoded protein is CASSSRIWEKLFF. The full variable domain, in which reference TRBV7-2 and TRBJ1-4 provide the parts outside the CDR3, is GAGVSQSPSNKVTEKGKDVELRCDPISGHTALYWYRQSLGQGLEFLIYFQGNSAPDKSGLPSDRFSAERTGGSVSTLTIQRTQQEDSAVYLCASSSRIWEKLFFGSGTQLSVL.

V usage is TRBV6-5 and J usage is TRBJ2-3; unclear D gene. This CDR3 has 15 residues. Trimming stripped 6 bases from V and 3 bases from J, with 16 bases between. CDR1 MNHEY and CDR2 SVGAGI come from the germline V gene. Here the CDR3 reads CASRTVRLLTDTQYF. Written as DNA, the CDR3 is TGTGCCAGCAGGACGGTCAGATTACTGACAGATACGCAGTATTTT.

The rearrangement uses TRBV13 and TRBJ1-5, with D possibly TRBD1 on 6 matching bases. V lost 2 bases, J lost 7 bases, and 18 bases lay in between. This CDR3 is built from 16 residues. Per the germline V gene, CDR1 is PRHDT and CDR2 is FYEKMQ (reference sequence). The CDR3, as DNA: TGTGCCAGCAGCTTACGTGGAAAAGAGGGGGTCCAGCCCCAGCATTTT. This translates into CASSLRGKEGVQPQHF. Full variable domain (outside the CDR3, taken from reference TRBV13 and TRBJ1-5): AAGVIQSPRHLIKEKRETATLKCYPIPRHDTVYWYQQGPGQDPQFLISFYEKMQSDKGSIPDRFSAQQFSDYHSELNMSSLELGDSALYFCASSLRGKEGVQPQHFGDGTRLSIL.

V is TRBV5-1 and J is TRBJ2-5, with TRBD1 identical over 10 bases. Germline lookup yields CDR1 SGHRS and CDR2 YFSETQ. V lost 3 bases, J lost 4 bases, and 6 bases stayed unmatched. The CDR3 extends over 15 amino acids. The CDR3 DNA reads TGCGCCAGCAGCTCTGACAGGGGGCGCGGAGAGACCCAGTACTTC. It codes for CASSSDRGRGETQYF.

This chain connects TRBV5-1 to TRBJ2-5; 9 bases align to TRBD2. Trimming cost V 7 bases and J 5 bases; bases outside gene matches: 9. Germline values: CDR1 SGHRS, CDR2 YFSETQ. There are 14 residues in the CDR3. The CDR3 coding sequence is TGCGCCAGCCAGCCCCGGCGGGAGGGGGAGACCCAGTACTTC. Its protein product is CASQPRREGETQYF.